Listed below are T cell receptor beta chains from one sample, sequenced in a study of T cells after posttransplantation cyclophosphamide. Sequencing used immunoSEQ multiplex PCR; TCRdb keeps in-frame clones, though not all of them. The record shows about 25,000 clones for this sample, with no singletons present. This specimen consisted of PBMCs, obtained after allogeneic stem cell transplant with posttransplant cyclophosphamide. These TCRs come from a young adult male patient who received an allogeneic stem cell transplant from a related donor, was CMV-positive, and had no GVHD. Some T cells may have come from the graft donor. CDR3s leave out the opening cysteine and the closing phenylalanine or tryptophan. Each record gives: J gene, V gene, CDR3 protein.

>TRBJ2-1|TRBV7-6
ASSPEGRAGGPVDEQF
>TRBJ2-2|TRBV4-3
ASSQAGGGTGELF
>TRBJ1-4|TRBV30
AWSSHINEKLF
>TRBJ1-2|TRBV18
ASSPEGISGYT
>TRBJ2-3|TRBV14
ASSLRSGRGITDTQY
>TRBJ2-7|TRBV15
ATRLIRDSSYEQY
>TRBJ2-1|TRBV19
ASSRVGGGNEQF
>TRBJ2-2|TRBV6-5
ASSRSGANTGELF
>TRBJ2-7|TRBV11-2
ASRPWGRSSYEQY
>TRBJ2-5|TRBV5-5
ASSLDLAGVETQY
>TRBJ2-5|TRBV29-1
SVERSVKETQY
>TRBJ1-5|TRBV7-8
ASSLVVGVGQPQH
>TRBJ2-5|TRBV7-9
ASGDGSVVQTQY
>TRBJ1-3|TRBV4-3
ASSQVGTGNTIY
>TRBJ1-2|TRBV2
ASSDQGWNYGYT
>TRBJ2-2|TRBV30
ACSRTGLGSGELF
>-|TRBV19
ASSILETGAEQY
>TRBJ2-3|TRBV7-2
ASSFSGRPTDTQY
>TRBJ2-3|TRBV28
ASSLQLAGADTQY
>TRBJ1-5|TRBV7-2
ASSLQASHSNQPQH